The clone carrying this T cell receptor beta chain was seen a handful of times. What it recognizes is unknown. The data derive from a study of T cells in Graves' hyperthyroidism and ophthalmopathy. Criteria for exclusion of patients were uncontrolled infection, other autoimmune disease, pregnancy or lactation. The PBMCs were taken from under 12 ml of fresh peripheral blood. Findings of the study overall: The model anticipated ophthalmopathy a median approximately 6.6 months pre-onset. Blood samples included most of the expanded thyroid clonotypes exceeding 0.001.

Researchers took RNA transcripts and amplified the TCR beta CDR3 regions from them. HTBI primers drove first-round RT-PCR of the TCR CDR3. TCRdb reprocessed the multiplex PCR reads with MiXCR, giving one entry per CDR3 protein. This sample has hundreds of thousands of distinct CDR3 sequences; about 20% occur once, and the top ten carry 64%. The germline CDR1 and CDR2 sequences are KGHDR and SFDVKD. With V trimmed by 4 bases and J by 4 bases, 12 bases remained unmatched. This CDR3 spans 17 amino acids. This clonotype was obtained from a man aged 30-40 years with Graves' ophthalmopathy. The sample taken for sequencing was blood. The V call is TRBV24-1, the J call TRBJ1-5, with 7 bases identical to TRBD1. CDR3 nucleotides: TGTGCCACCAGTGACTCCGCGAACAGGGGCGTTAATCAGCCCCAGCATTTT. Protein sequence: CATSDSANRGVNQPQHF.